Listed below are T cell receptor beta chains from one sample, sequenced in a study of regulatory T cells in long-lasting Graves disease. TCRdb reprocessed the multiplex PCR reads via MiXCR and lists one record per CDR3 protein. The data hold about 540,000 distinct CDR3 sequences, with approximately 12% observed a single time. This sample was also put to use in a study of T cells in Graves' hyperthyroidism and ophthalmopathy.

Here the sequenced sample was peripheral blood mononuclear cells (PBMCs), taken at new diagnosis, from a patient treated with antithyroid drugs. Receptor source: a young man with Graves disease. Each CDR3 is given without its conserved first and last residue. Each record gives: V gene, J gene, CDR3 protein.

>TRBV6-1|TRBJ2-2
ASSTPGQGANTGELF
>TRBV14|TRBJ2-6
ASSHGLAANVLT
>TRBV2|TRBJ2-7
ASIPLYEQY
>TRBV2|TRBJ2-3
ASSDPGASTDTQY
>TRBV19|TRBJ2-2
ASSTTGLRTGELF
>TRBV10-3|TRBJ2-7
AISEDTEPYEQY
>TRBV2|TRBJ2-2
ASSAQGPANTGELF
>TRBV19|TRBJ1-4
ASSILGASNEKLF
>TRBV4-2|TRBJ2-1
ASSQDLSDGNEQF
>TRBV12-3/TRBV12-4|TRBJ2-7
ASSPTGQERYEQY
>TRBV19|TRBJ2-7
ASSIGKGTNYEQY
>TRBV6-4|TRBJ2-3
ASSEREADTQY
>TRBV24-1|TRBJ1-3
ATSADRGGNTIY
>TRBV29-1|TRBJ1-2
SVAKVGGTGYT
>TRBV6-2/TRBV6-3|TRBJ2-3
ASSTGLLPDTQY
>TRBV10-3|TRBJ2-1
AIMGRTGGLSSYNEQF
>TRBV28|TRBJ2-1
ASSSKIAAYNEQF
>TRBV5-1|TRBJ2-5
ASSGTQGPETQY
>TRBV27|TRBJ2-6
ASSSAGAGANVLT
>TRBV5-6|TRBJ1-6
ASSSEDSPLH
>TRBV18|TRBJ2-3
ASSLWRGTDTQY
>TRBV5-1|TRBJ1-1
ASSSGRTTDTEAF
>TRBV12-3/TRBV12-4|TRBJ2-3
ASSFKALTDTQY
>TRBV3-1|TRBJ2-7
ASSPVLAGVYEQY
>TRBV7-9|TRBJ2-1
ASSLWTGGPKDSYNEQF
>TRBV10-3|TRBJ1-2
AIRETGQGRGYT
>TRBV19|TRBJ2-1
ANSDPGTQARHEQF
>TRBV10-2|TRBJ2-1
ASSVAGIYNEQF
>TRBV6-2/TRBV6-3|TRBJ2-5
ASSYYSGGEETQY
>TRBV27|TRBJ2-6
ASSLVQGSSGANVLT
>TRBV28|TRBJ1-5
ASSLQGGGQPQH
>TRBV27|TRBJ2-1
ASSSLRTGGGEQF
>TRBV28|TRBJ1-6
ASSLGSPLH
>TRBV12-5|TRBJ2-3
ASGPGTGSTDTQY
>TRBV20-1|TRBJ2-5
SARGGGLQETQY
>TRBV3-1|TRBJ2-1
ASSQRSNEQF
>TRBV12-3/TRBV12-4|TRBJ1-2
ASSLSWGSYGYT
>TRBV5-6|TRBJ1-1
ASSGATEAF
>TRBV5-4|TRBJ2-1
ASSLREGDNEQF
>TRBV5-4|TRBJ1-4
ASRAEGAEKLF
>TRBV12-5|TRBJ1-6
ASGLYTHSPLH
>TRBV10-3|TRBJ1-6
AISESSGTANSPLH
>TRBV10-3|TRBJ2-3
ASTFLGTDTQY
>TRBV6-1|TRBJ2-7
ASTDSGGSSYEQY
>TRBV5-6|TRBJ2-1
ASSLMSAGGTGQF
>TRBV20-1|TRBJ2-3
SARDRVAGRDTQY
>TRBV6-1|TRBJ2-4
ASTSRLENIQY
>TRBV10-3|TRBJ2-7
AISGVGGQGNPRAYEQY
>TRBV24-1|TRBJ1-5
ATSERTGTQPQH
>TRBV18|TRBJ1-1
ASSPPIGEAF
>TRBV7-2|TRBJ1-5
ASSLQYGSNQPQH
>TRBV15|NA
ATSRDRPLEGGPGETQY
>TRBV27|TRBJ1-1
ASSLLPGTEAF
>TRBV9|TRBJ2-2
ASSPQGAVTSGELF
>TRBV18|TRBJ1-2
ASSPSSGGYT
>TRBV6-2/TRBV6-3|TRBJ2-7
ASSDATYEQY
>TRBV28|TRBJ2-5
ASSFGWEETQY
>TRBV19|TRBJ2-6
ASTLRRVESSGANVLT